A selection of T cell receptor beta chains follows, all from one sample in a study of stem cell transplantation in POMP-related autoinflammatory disease. Assay: immunoSEQ multiplex PCR; the TCRdb copy retains only in-frame clones and omits some. The table records several thousand clones, roughly four fifths of them present only once. Source material: a CXCR5-defined cell subset from PBMCs. These receptors were collected from a human donor in good health. Both conserved end residues are part of each CDR3. Each record gives: D gene, J gene, V gene, clone size, CDR3 protein, CDR3 DNA. The D gene is left open where the match is weak. Size values are once, few and many counts, or a class for expanded clones, and some rows have none.

D: NA; J: TRBJ1-4; V: TRBV28; size: NA; CDR3: CASKGGLYEKLFF; DNA: TGTGCCAGCAAGGGGGGGTTGTATGAAAAACTGTTTTTT
D: NA; J: TRBJ1-4; V: TRBV6-1; size: NA; CDR3: CASSGGTGINEKLFF; DNA: TGTGCCAGCAGTGGGGGAACAGGGATTAATGAAAAACTGTTTTTT
D: TRBD2; J: TRBJ2-7; V: TRBV6-1; size: NA; CDR3: CASREDAWGGAMAYEQYF; DNA: TGTGCCAGCAGAGAAGACGCTTGGGGGGGAGCAATGGCCTACGAGCAGTACTTC
D: TRBD1; J: TRBJ1-1; V: TRBV6-5; size: NA; CDR3: CASSTTQGSEAFF; DNA: TGTGCCAGCAGTACGACACAGGGGTCTGAAGCTTTCTTT
D: NA; J: TRBJ1-4; V: TRBV27; size: NA; CDR3: CASSVRALNEKLFF; DNA: TGTGCCAGCAGCGTCAGGGCCTTAAATGAAAAACTGTTTTTT
D: NA; J: TRBJ1-2; V: TRBV2; size: NA; CDR3: CAGKRDLSTRSGYTF; DNA: TGTGCCGGAAAAAGGGACTTGAGCACTCGGTCTGGCTACACCTTC
D: NA; J: TRBJ2-3; V: TRBV5-4; size: NA; CDR3: CASSIGTRADTQYF; DNA: TGTGCCAGCAGCATCGGGACGAGGGCAGATACGCAGTATTTT
D: NA; J: TRBJ2-7; V: TRBV6-5; size: NA; CDR3: CASTTLGVPYEQYF; DNA: TGTGCCAGCACCACCCTGGGGGTCCCCTACGAGCAGTACTTC
D: TRBD2; J: TRBJ2-7; V: TRBV5-4; size: NA; CDR3: CASSYRLAGGVPLYEQYF; DNA: TGTGCCAGCAGCTACCGACTAGCGGGGGGCGTCCCGCTCTACGAGCAGTACTTC
D: NA; J: TRBJ1-6; V: TRBV16; size: once; CDR3: CASSQYQARGGPLHF; DNA: TGTGCCAGCAGCCAATACCAGGCGCGGGGGGGACCCCTCCACTTT
D: NA; J: TRBJ2-3; V: TRBV5-1; size: NA; CDR3: CASSLYAGAKDTQYF; DNA: TGCGCCAGCAGCTTGTATGCAGGGGCAAAAGATACGCAGTATTTT
D: NA; J: TRBJ1-5; V: TRBV9; size: NA; CDR3: CASSQSPAYSNQPQHF; DNA: TGTGCCAGCAGCCAGAGCCCCGCTTATAGCAATCAGCCCCAGCATTTT
D: NA; J: TRBJ2-1; V: TRBV14; size: NA; CDR3: CASSHELYNEQFF; DNA: TGTGCCAGCAGCCACGAACTTTACAATGAGCAGTTCTTC
D: NA; J: TRBJ2-1; V: TRBV28; size: NA; CDR3: CASSAIQNYNEQFF; DNA: TGTGCCAGCAGCGCTATCCAAAACTACAATGAGCAGTTCTTC
D: NA; J: TRBJ2-1; V: TRBV4-1; size: NA; CDR3: CASSQDGARSYNEQFF; DNA: TGCGCCAGCAGCCAAGACGGGGCGCGGTCCTACAATGAGCAGTTCTTC
D: TRBD1; J: TRBJ2-7; V: TRBV5-1; size: NA; CDR3: CASRQDRIYEQYF; DNA: TGCGCCAGCAGACAGGACAGGATCTACGAGCAGTACTTC
D: NA; J: TRBJ2-1; V: TRBV15; size: NA; CDR3: CATSSSPSYNEQFF; DNA: TGTGCCACCAGTTCGAGCCCCTCCTACAATGAGCAGTTCTTC
D: TRBD2; J: TRBJ2-1; V: TRBV27; size: once; CDR3: CASRASGGAVNEQFF; DNA: TGTGCCAGCAGGGCTAGCGGGGGGGCGGTAAATGAGCAGTTCTTC
D: NA; J: TRBJ2-2; V: TRBV5-4; size: NA; CDR3: CASSSGRENTGELFF; DNA: TGTGCCAGCAGCAGCGGCAGGGAGAACACCGGGGAGCTGTTTTTT
D: NA; J: TRBJ2-7; V: TRBV5-1; size: NA; CDR3: CASSLGAGANGREYF; DNA: TGCGCCAGCAGCTTAGGGGCAGGGGCCAACGGACGGGAGTACTTC
D: TRBD1; J: TRBJ1-1; V: TRBV19; size: NA; CDR3: CASSSPDRGTEAFF; DNA: TGTGCCAGTAGTTCCCCGGACAGGGGCACTGAAGCTTTCTTT
D: NA; J: TRBJ1-4; V: TRBV4-2; size: NA; CDR3: CASSQGAGGNEKLFF; DNA: TGTGCCAGCAGCCAAGGGGCTGGGGGGAATGAAAAACTGTTTTTT
D: NA; J: TRBJ2-3; V: TRBV2; size: NA; CDR3: CASIDLDTQYF; DNA: TGTGCCAGCATAGACTTAGATACGCAGTATTTT
D: NA; J: TRBJ1-2; V: TRBV30; size: NA; CDR3: CARQRQASYGYTF; DNA: TGTGCCCGGCAGCGGCAGGCCTCCTATGGCTACACCTTC
D: TRBD1; J: TRBJ2-7; V: TRBV7-8; size: NA; CDR3: CASSWTGTGIRYEQYF; DNA: TGTGCCAGCAGCTGGACCGGGACAGGGATACGGTACGAGCAGTACTTC
D: NA; J: TRBJ2-5; V: TRBV7-3; size: NA; CDR3: CASSLLGGRAETQYF; DNA: TGTGCCAGCAGCCTCCTCGGGGGTCGGGCGGAGACCCAGTACTTC
D: TRBD1; J: TRBJ1-2; V: TRBV5-1; size: NA; CDR3: CASSRDGQGYAGYTF; DNA: TGCGCCAGCAGCCGGGACGGACAGGGGTATGCTGGCTACACCTTC
D: NA; J: TRBJ1-4; V: TRBV15; size: NA; CDR3: CATSRVAGGTEKLFF; DNA: TGTGCCACCAGCAGAGTTGCGGGGGGCACGGAAAAACTGTTTTTT
D: TRBD1; J: TRBJ1-1; V: TRBV19; size: few; CDR3: CASSMNRGIAEAFF; DNA: TGTGCCAGTAGTATGAACAGGGGGATCGCTGAAGCTTTCTTT
D: NA; J: TRBJ2-1; V: TRBV4-1; size: NA; CDR3: CASSQPGYNEQFF; DNA: TGCGCCAGCAGCCAACCGGGGTACAATGAGCAGTTCTTC
D: TRBD1; J: TRBJ2-3; V: TRBV18; size: NA; CDR3: CASSRDRSSTDTQYF; DNA: TGTGCCAGCTCACGGGACAGATCTAGCACAGATACGCAGTATTTT
D: NA; J: TRBJ1-6; V: TRBV11-1; size: NA; CDR3: CASSFEGRGLSPLHF; DNA: TGTGCCAGCAGCTTCGAGGGGAGGGGACTGTCACCCCTCCACTTT
D: TRBD1; J: TRBJ2-3; V: TRBV14; size: NA; CDR3: CASSQEVGQRPSTDTQYF; DNA: TGTGCCAGCAGCCAGGAAGTGGGACAGCGGCCTAGCACAGATACGCAGTATTTT
D: NA; J: TRBJ1-4; V: TRBV6-1; size: NA; CDR3: CASSDAGTYPNEKLFF; DNA: TGTGCCAGCAGTGACGCCGGCACATACCCTAATGAAAAACTGTTTTTT
D: NA; J: TRBJ1-5; V: TRBV7-6; size: NA; CDR3: CASSLGGVGYQPQHF; DNA: TGTGCCAGCAGCTTAGGGGGAGTAGGTTATCAGCCCCAGCATTTT
D: NA; J: TRBJ2-2; V: TRBV5-5; size: NA; CDR3: CASSGTSGTGELFF; DNA: TGTGCCAGCAGCGGAACCAGCGGGACCGGGGAGCTGTTTTTT
D: NA; J: TRBJ2-3; V: TRBV5-1; size: NA; CDR3: CASSYISRGSADTQYF; DNA: TGCGCCAGCAGCTACATAAGCCGGGGGAGTGCAGATACGCAGTATTTT
D: NA; J: TRBJ1-4; V: TRBV5-4; size: NA; CDR3: CASSLAGPRNEKLFF; DNA: TGTGCCAGCAGCTTGGCTGGGCCCAGGAATGAAAAACTGTTTTTT
D: TRBD1; J: TRBJ2-3; V: TRBV6-6; size: NA; CDR3: CASSLDRGRGTDTQYF; DNA: TGTGCCAGCAGCCTCGACAGGGGTAGAGGGACAGATACGCAGTATTTT
D: NA; J: TRBJ1-2; V: TRBV5-5; size: NA; CDR3: CASSTGRVDGYTF; DNA: TGTGCCAGCAGCACGGGACGGGTAGATGGCTACACCTTC
D: TRBD2; J: TRBJ2-5; V: TRBV5-1; size: NA; CDR3: CASSPGGLAAYQETQYF; DNA: TGCGCCAGCAGCCCCGGAGGGCTAGCGGCCTACCAAGAGACCCAGTACTTC
D: NA; J: TRBJ2-1; V: TRBV7-3; size: NA; CDR3: CASSLSGTLNEQFF; DNA: TGTGCCAGCAGCCTCTCCGGGACCCTAAATGAGCAGTTCTTC
D: NA; J: TRBJ1-2; V: TRBV30; size: NA; CDR3: CAWSVVSPGNYGYTF; DNA: TGTGCCTGGAGTGTAGTCAGTCCGGGGAACTATGGCTACACCTTC
D: NA; J: TRBJ2-3; V: TRBV6-5; size: NA; CDR3: CASSARHNTQYF; DNA: TGTGCCAGCAGTGCCCGACATAATACGCAGTATTTT
D: NA; J: TRBJ2-7; V: TRBV5-8; size: NA; CDR3: CASSHGPQPPQYF; DNA: TGTGCCAGCAGCCACGGACCCCAACCTCCGCAGTACTTC
D: TRBD2; J: TRBJ2-3; V: TRBV5-4; size: NA; CDR3: CASRPGLATDTQYF; DNA: TGTGCCAGCAGGCCTGGACTAGCGACAGATACGCAGTATTTT
D: TRBD2; J: TRBJ2-3; V: TRBV5-3; size: once; CDR3: CASSRSGGAGDTQYF; DNA: TGTGCCAGCAGCCGAAGCGGGGGGGCAGGAGATACGCAGTATTTT
D: NA; J: TRBJ1-1; V: TRBV30; size: few; CDR3: CAWSVGWAEAFF; DNA: TGTGCCTGGAGTGTAGGGTGGGCTGAAGCTTTCTTT
D: TRBD2; J: TRBJ2-1; V: TRBV5-6; size: NA; CDR3: CASSWGTRDEQFF; DNA: TGTGCCAGCAGCTGGGGGACTAGGGATGAGCAGTTCTTC
D: NA; J: TRBJ2-2; V: TRBV14; size: few; CDR3: CASSQGITKTGELFF; DNA: TGTGCCAGCAGCCAGGGGATTACAAAGACCGGGGAGCTGTTTTTT
D: NA; J: TRBJ2-1; V: TRBV5-1; size: NA; CDR3: CASSLVMGAEQFF; DNA: TGCGCCAGCAGCTTGGTTATGGGAGCTGAGCAGTTCTTC
D: NA; J: TRBJ1-5; V: TRBV6-1; size: NA; CDR3: CATTEFNSNQPQHF; DNA: TGTGCCACGACCGAGTTTAATAGCAATCAGCCCCAGCATTTT
D: NA; J: TRBJ2-5; V: TRBV5-6; size: NA; CDR3: CASSSAGQREETQYF; DNA: TGTGCCAGCAGCTCCGCTGGCCAGCGGGAAGAGACCCAGTACTTC
D: NA; J: TRBJ2-3; V: TRBV5-6; size: NA; CDR3: CASRAWLGGTDTQYF; DNA: TGTGCCAGCAGAGCTTGGTTAGGGGGCACAGATACGCAGTATTTT
D: TRBD1; J: TRBJ1-1; V: TRBV28; size: NA; CDR3: CASIVDRGRNTEAFF; DNA: TGTGCCAGCATTGTGGACAGGGGACGGAACACTGAAGCTTTCTTT